This TCR beta chain was retrieved from a study of T cells in localized non-small cell lung cancer. Regarding the study as a whole: Tumor showed lower T cell clonality than uninvolved adjacent lung, where it was highest.

The CDR3 extends over 16 amino acids. From germline, CDR1 is MNHEY and CDR2 SMNVEV (reference sequence). Losses at the gene ends were 1 base for V and 0 bases for J; bases not matched to a gene: 6. The table lists this clone with a few counts. Its antigen is undetermined. Produced via immunoSEQ multiplex PCR; TCRdb's table is partial and in-frame only. The sample lists tens of thousands of clones, roughly four fifths occurring once. The specimen comprised PBMCs, sampled before any cancer treatment. This sequence was found in a man aged 40 to 69 with stage II lung adenocarcinoma. The V call is TRBV27, the J call TRBJ2-7, with 7 bases that match TRBD1. The CDR3 sequence: CASSLFSGQSSYEQYF. The CDR3 bases are TGTGCCAGCAGTTTATTTTCGGGACAGAGCTCCTACGAGCAGTACTTC.